Following are 29 T cell receptor beta chains from one sample sequenced in a study of blood T cell repertoires in COVID-19. The data were produced by immunoSEQ multiplex PCR, yet TCRdb's version contains in-frame clones alone and is incomplete. The profile shows 150,000 or so clones, roughly 82% of them singletons. The source material was peripheral blood. The receptors shown here come from a human donor with acute or convalescent COVID-19. The donor label of this sample is uncertain.

This sequence joins TRBV6-6 and TRBJ1-5, with D possibly TRBD1 on 5 matching bases. This CDR3 is 16 amino acids long. The germline V gene has CDR1 MNHNY and CDR2 SVGAGI (reference sequence). Trimming removed 0 bases at V and 5 bases at J, with 14 bases between. The CDR3 sequence is CASSYSEGPFYQPQHF. DNA for the CDR3: TGTGCCAGCAGTTACTCGGAGGGGCCATTTTATCAGCCCCAGCATTTT.

The CDR3 nucleotides read TGTGCCAGCAGCGTAGTATCAACTAGCGGGCCTACGGATACGCAGTATTTT. Residues: CASSVVSTSGPTDTQYF. The rearrangement links TRBV9 to TRBJ2-3; 9 bases map to TRBD2. This CDR3 comprises 17 residues. The J segment lost 6 bases and the V segment lost 0 bases, leaving 11 bases of the junction unmatched. Germline CDR1 reads SGDLS; CDR2 reads YYNGEE.

V usage is TRBV7-9 and J usage is TRBJ1-2; TRBD1 might be the D (5 bases). Germline V gene lookup returns CDR1 SEHNR and CDR2 FQNEAQ (reference sequence). The V end was cut by 3 bases, the J end by 5 bases, with 10 bases between. CDR3 length: 13 residues. CDR3 loop: CASSFAGGYGYTF. In DNA, the CDR3 is TGTGCCAGCAGCTTCGCGGGGGGATATGGCTACACCTTC.

There are a few counts of this clone. The genes are TRBV10-2 and TRBJ2-5; weak D call: TRBD1 (5 bases). Germline V gene sequence: CDR1 WSHSY, CDR2 SAAADI. The V gene lost 6 bases and the J gene lost 5 bases, with 13 bases spanning the gap. This CDR3 has 13 amino acids. Here the CDR3 reads CASREQASETQYF. CDR3 DNA sequence: TGCGCCAGCAGGGAACAGGCTTCGGAGACCCAGTACTTC.

Here the CDR3 reads CASSIRSGNTIYF. The CDR3 DNA follows: TGTGCCAGTAGTATCCGCTCTGGAAACACCATATATTTT. The V and J genes are TRBV19 and TRBJ1-3; D gene ambiguous. V dropped 3 bases and J dropped 0 bases, with 3 bases sitting between them. Germline-derived CDR1 and CDR2 are LNHDA and SQIVND (reference sequence). CDR3 length: 13 amino acids.

This sequence joins TRBV2 and TRBJ1-5; possible D gene TRBD1, 6 bases. There are 14 residues in the CDR3. The V end was cut by 1 base, the J end by 4 bases, with 8 bases between. Germline V gene sequence: CDR1 SNHLY, CDR2 FYNNEI. CDR3 bases: TGTGCCAGCAGTGAAGGGCAGGGGAATCAGCCCCAGCATTTT. It yields the protein CASSEGQGNQPQHF. The full variable domain, with the rest looked up from reference TRBV2 and TRBJ1-5, is EPEVTQTPSHQVTQMGQEVILRCVPISNHLYFYWYRQILGQKVEFLVSFYNNEISEKSEIFDDQFSVERPDGSNFTLKIRSTKLEDSAMYFCASSEGQGNQPQHFGDGTRLSIL.

CDR3 amino acids: CASSQGLLNTGELFF. The CDR3, as DNA: TGTGCCAGCAGCCAGGGACTCTTGAACACCGGGGAGCTGTTTTTT. The chain has TRBV7-2 and TRBJ2-2; D perhaps matches TRBD2 (6 bases). Germline V lookup: CDR1 SGHTA, CDR2 FQGNSA. V lost 5 bases and J lost 1, with 11 bases in between. This CDR3 is 15 amino acids long.

This chain connects TRBV19 to TRBJ2-2; 8 bases match TRBD1. The CDR3 contains 13 residues. Per the germline V gene, CDR1 is LNHDA and CDR2 is SQIVND (reference sequence). Unmatched junction bases numbered 3, after V lost 5 bases and J lost 7 bases. The CDR3 loop is CASSGQGGGELFF. In DNA form, the CDR3 reads TGTGCCAGTAGTGGACAGGGCGGCGGGGAGCTGTTTTTT.

The chain carries TRBV5-4 and TRBJ1-2; 10 bases line up with TRBD1. The germline CDR1 and CDR2 sequences are SGHNT and YYREEE (reference sequence). CDR3 length: 16 residues. V lost 0 bases and J lost 4; bases outside the gene matches: 6. The CDR3 DNA reads as TGTGCCAGCAGCTTGGCCGACAGGGGGCTAAGCTATGGCTACACCTTC. This translates into CASSLADRGLSYGYTF.

This clone occurred once. This chain connects TRBV7-2 to TRBJ1-2, with a weak D call TRBD1 (6 bases). Germline assignment: CDR1 SGHTA and CDR2 FQGNSA. The CDR3 runs to 13 residues. The V gene lost 7 bases and the J gene lost 4 bases, with 13 bases spanning the gap. The CDR3 DNA follows: TGTGCCAGCATGCGGGGGCAGGTCTATGGCTACACCTTC. Translated, it gives CASMRGQVYGYTF. Based on the CDR3 plus reference TRBV7-2 and TRBJ1-2, the full variable domain is GAGVSQSPSNKVTEKGKDVELRCDPISGHTALYWYRQSLGQGLEFLIYFQGNSAPDKSGLPSDRFSAERTGGSVSTLTIQRTQQEDSAVYLCASMRGQVYGYTFGSGTRLTVV.

The V gene is TRBV10-3, the J gene TRBJ1-2, with TRBD1 identical over 8 bases. Germline lookup yields CDR1 ENHRY and CDR2 SYGVKD. This CDR3 spans 16 amino acids. V trimming: 4 bases; J trimming: 3 bases; junction bases outside the gene matches: 10. CDR3 protein: CAISASRQGQDYGYTF. The CDR3 DNA sequence: TGTGCCATCAGTGCGTCGAGACAGGGGCAAGACTATGGCTACACCTTC.

The chain couples TRBV6-5 to TRBJ1-2; TRBD1 matches at 7 bases. The CDR3 loop spans 13 amino acids. Germline values: CDR1 MNHEY, CDR2 SVGAGI. Unmatched junction bases numbered 11, after V lost 8 bases and J lost 8 bases. Here the CDR3 reads CASCQLQGRGYTF. CDR3 DNA sequence: TGTGCCAGCTGCCAATTACAGGGGAGAGGCTACACCTTC.

V gene TRBV19 combines with J gene TRBJ1-1; D is ambiguous. The CDR3 has 13 residues. CDR1 is LNHDA, CDR2 SQIVND, per germline (reference sequence). Deletions cut 8 bases from V and 2 bases from J, with 12 bases between. Here the CDR3 DNA reads TGTGCCAGTGAGGGCAGACGAAACACTGAAGCTTTCTTT. It yields the protein CASEGRRNTEAFF.

This clone has a handful of counts. This sequence joins TRBV4-1 and TRBJ1-2; D may be TRBD1 (6 bases). V was cut by 0 bases and J by 2 bases, with 16 bases left in between. Per germline, CDR1 MGHRA and CDR2 YSYEKL. CDR3 length equals 17 residues. CDR3 bases: TGCGCCAGCAGCCAAGAATGGGACGCAGGGGCGAACTATGGCTACACCTTC. This translates into CASSQEWDAGANYGYTF.

The chain carries TRBV5-6 and TRBJ1-6; TRBD1 matches at 8 bases. This CDR3 is built from 15 residues. In germline, CDR1 is SGHDT, CDR2 YYEEEE. V gave up 0 bases and J gave up 9 bases; unmatched junction bases: 5. DNA of the CDR3: TGTGCCAGCAGCTTGGGGACAGGGTTTTCTTCACCCCTCCACTTT. This codes for CASSLGTGFSSPLHF.

The V and J genes are TRBV20-1 and TRBJ2-7; TRBD1 matches 10 bases. The CDR3 totals 17 residues. In germline, CDR1 is DFQATT, CDR2 SNEGSKA (reference sequence). Unmatched junction bases numbered 13, after V lost 3 bases and J lost 2 bases. CDR3 nucleotide sequence: TGCAGTGCTAGTAAGCTGCCGGACAGGGGGTTACCCTACGAGCAGTACTTC. Amino acids: CSASKLPDRGLPYEQYF.

This chain joins TRBV11-1 and TRBJ2-4; 12 bases are shared with TRBD2. Germline V lookup: CDR1 SGHAT, CDR2 FQDESV (reference sequence). Losses at the gene ends were 5 bases for V and 6 bases for J; bases not matched to a gene: 2. The CDR3 has 14 residues. CDR3 amino acids: CASSPTSGGNIQYF. CDR3 DNA sequence: TGTGCCAGCAGCCCGACTAGCGGGGGAAACATTCAGTACTTC.

The V call is TRBV20-1, the J call TRBJ2-3; D unclear. Germline assignment: CDR1 DFQATT and CDR2 SNEGSKA (reference sequence). Trimming removed 1 base from V and 5 bases from J, with 4 bases in between. This CDR3 is 11 amino acids long. This chain's CDR3 is CSARVKDTQYF. CDR3 nucleotide sequence: TGCAGTGCTAGAGTTAAAGATACGCAGTATTTT.

The chain is built from TRBV6-5 and TRBJ1-1; 9 positions match TRBD1. The CDR3 extends over 15 amino acids. The trim removed 6 bases at V and 0 bases at J, leaving 5 bases unmatched. Germline V gene sequence: CDR1 MNHEY, CDR2 SVGAGI. The CDR3 loop is CASRLTGGLNTEAFF. For the CDR3, the DNA is TGTGCCAGCAGGTTGACAGGGGGATTGAACACTGAAGCTTTCTTT.

The chain employs TRBV20-1 and TRBJ1-2, with D uncertain. V was pared by 3 bases and J by 7 bases, with 6 bases between. Per germline, CDR1 DFQATT and CDR2 SNEGSKA (reference sequence). The CDR3 runs to 10 residues. The CDR3 here is CSASNIGYTF. CDR3 bases: TGCAGTGCTAGTAATATTGGCTACACCTTC.

The table lists this clone with a count of one. This chain joins TRBV2 and TRBJ1-3; D uncertain. In germline, CDR1 is SNHLY, CDR2 FYNNEI. This CDR3 comprises 13 residues. V lost 10 bases, J lost 1 base, and 11 bases lay in between. In DNA form, the CDR3 reads TGTGCCAAGCGGGCGGTTTCTGGAAACACCATATATTTT. Protein: CAKRAVSGNTIYF. The variable domain in full, with the rest retrieved from reference TRBV2 and TRBJ1-3, is EPEVTQTPSHQVTQMGQEVILRCVPISNHLYFYWYRQILGQKVEFLVSFYNNEISEKSEIFDDQFSVERPDGSNFTLKIRSTKLEDSAMYFCAKRAVSGNTIYFGEGSWLTVV.

The chain links TRBV5-1 to TRBJ2-7; tentative D call: TRBD1 (5 bases). Germline loops: CDR1 SGHRS, CDR2 YFSETQ. V shed 1 base and J shed 3 bases, with 11 bases lying between them. The CDR3 loop spans 14 amino acids. The CDR3 protein is CASSLRGNHYEQYF. The CDR3 nucleotides are TGCGCCAGCAGCTTGAGGGGCAACCACTACGAGCAGTACTTC.

This chain joins TRBV18 and TRBJ2-7, with 7 bases identical to TRBD1. The ends lost 3 bases at V and 6 bases at J; junction bases unmatched: 14. Germline V gene sequence: CDR1 KGHSH, CDR2 LQKENI. There are 16 residues in the CDR3. This CDR3 is CASSPGSTGVLGEQYF. The CDR3 DNA sequence: TGTGCCAGCTCACCGGGGAGTACAGGGGTCCTAGGCGAGCAGTACTTC. Full variable domain (missing parts from reference TRBV18 and TRBJ2-7): NAGVMQNPRHLVRRRGQEARLRCSPMKGHSHVYWYRQLPEEGLKFMVYLQKENIIDESGMPKERFSAEFPKEGPSILRIQQVVRGDSAAYFCASSPGSTGVLGEQYFGPGTRLTVT.

This clone occurred once. The chain combines TRBV5-4 with TRBJ1-2, with TRBD1 as a possible D gene (6 bases). The CDR3 has 15 residues. The V and J ends lost 0 bases and 1 base respectively, with 10 bases between them. Germline V gene sequence: CDR1 SGHNT, CDR2 YYREEE (reference sequence). CDR3 bases: TGTGCCAGCAGCTTGGGTGACAGGTTTAACTATGGCTACACCTTC. Its translation is CASSLGDRFNYGYTF.

The chain links TRBV4-2 to TRBJ1-4, with TRBD1 matching over 8 bases. Trimming cost V 3 bases and J 5 bases; bases outside gene matches: 8. The germline V gene encodes CDR1 LGHNA and CDR2 YNFKEQ. The CDR3 has 16 amino acids. The CDR3 loop reads CASSQAIQGGNEKLFF. DNA for the CDR3: TGTGCCAGCAGCCAGGCCATACAGGGGGGGAATGAAAAACTGTTTTTT.

V gene TRBV4-2 combines with J gene TRBJ2-3, with 8 bases lining up with TRBD1. The CDR3 is made up of 17 amino acids. The germline V gene encodes CDR1 LGHNA and CDR2 YNFKEQ. V dropped 0 bases and J dropped 5; count of bases not matched to a gene: 10. In nucleotides, the CDR3 is TGTGCCAGCAGCCAAGATCCGCCAGGGGGCGGTCGAGATACGCAGTATTTT. Amino acids: CASSQDPPGGGRDTQYF.

The chain links TRBV19 to TRBJ2-2, with D tentatively TRBD1 (7 bases). V lost 3 bases to trimming and J lost 4 bases, with 12 bases between them. Germline V gene sequence: CDR1 LNHDA, CDR2 SQIVND (reference sequence). The length of the CDR3 is 15 residues. The CDR3 loop is CASSIPGGRTGELFF. Written as DNA, the CDR3 is TGTGCCAGTAGTATCCCAGGGGGGCGCACCGGGGAGCTGTTTTTT.

V usage is TRBV5-1 and J usage is TRBJ1-1, with D possibly TRBD1 on 6 matching bases. Trimming left V 4 bases short and J 3 bases short, with 13 bases between. Per the germline V gene, CDR1 is SGHRS and CDR2 is YFSETQ. This CDR3 is built from 14 residues. The CDR3 region has the DNA TGCGCCAGCAGCGCCGGACAGCGGTACACTGAAGCTTTCTTT. Translated, it gives CASSAGQRYTEAFF.

The chain recombines TRBV7-8 with TRBJ1-2, with TRBD1 identical over 8 bases. The ends lost 5 bases at V and 4 bases at J; junction bases unmatched: 12. The CDR3 runs 16 residues. The germline gives CDR1 SGHVS, CDR2 FQNEAQ. The CDR3 bases are TGTGCCAGCAGCGAACGGACAGGGTACCTTGGCTATGGCTACACCTTC. Its protein product is CASSERTGYLGYGYTF.